One sample yielded the 17 T cell receptor beta chains listed below, sequenced in a study of T cell repertoires in cytomegalovirus infection. No antigen has been identified for these receptors. A single record per CDR3 protein comes from TCRdb applying MiXCR to the reads. This table holds roughly 7,900 distinct CDR3 sequences, less than 70% found once. Sequenced sample: PBMCs, sequenced either directly or after in vitro stimulation (not recorded which). Receptor source: a human donor in good health (CMV status not recorded). Some clones in this sample may be carry-over from other donors' samples.

This chain connects TRBV7-2 to TRBJ2-3, with D perhaps TRBD1 (6 bases). The CDR3 length is 18 residues. The V end was cut by 1 base, the J end by 0 bases, with 17 bases between. Germline V gives CDR1 SGHTA, CDR2 FQGNSA. The CDR3 region has the DNA TGTGCCAGCAGCTTAGGATGGTCAGGGGATGCTAGCACAGATACGCAGTATTTT. Amino acids: CASSLGWSGDASTDTQYF.

In this sample, this clonotype turned up many times. CDR3 sequence reads: CASSLDRGGGGGSYEQYF. For the CDR3, the DNA is TGTGCCAGCAGCTTAGATAGGGGGGGGGGCGGGGGGTCCTACGAGCAGTACTTC. The chain uses TRBV11-2 and TRBJ2-7; 8 positions match TRBD2. Unmatched junction bases numbered 11, after V lost 0 bases and J lost 1 base. CDR3 length equals 18 residues. Germline V gene sequence: CDR1 SGHAT, CDR2 FQNNGV.

This clonotype was detected only a few times. The J gene is TRBJ1-1, the V gene TRBV19; D is possibly TRBD1 (5 bases). V was trimmed by 5 bases and J by 6 bases, leaving 16 bases between them. The CDR3 totals 14 residues. CDR1 is LNHDA and CDR2 is SQIVND in the germline V gene (reference sequence). CDR3 amino acids: CASSSFGGFAEAFF. CDR3 coding DNA: TGTGCCAGTAGTTCCTTCGGGGGGTTCGCTGAAGCTTTCTTT.

The chain has TRBV7-3 and TRBJ2-5; 9 bases align to TRBD2. This CDR3 region has 15 residues. J gave up 5 bases and V 1 base, and 5 bases lay outside the gene matches. Germline V gene lookup returns CDR1 SGHTA and CDR2 FQGTGA. The CDR3 bases are TGTGCCAGCAGCTTAATTGCGGGGGGGCTTGAGACCCAGTACTTC. It specifies CASSLIAGGLETQYF.

CDR3 sequence reads: CASSEVAGGPETQYF. The CDR3 nucleotides read TGTGCCAGCAGTGAAGTAGCGGGGGGCCCGGAGACCCAGTACTTC. The genes are TRBV6-1 and TRBJ2-5; the match to TRBD2 covers 10 bases. Germline assignment: CDR1 MNHNS and CDR2 SASEGT. The CDR3 covers 15 residues. J lost 5 bases, V lost 1 base, and 4 bases had no gene match.

For this clonotype: The CDR3 does not close with the conserved phenylalanine or tryptophan, likely indicating a read error. The DNA is left out, because the CDR3 cannot be placed on it with certainty; the CDR3 is given as TCRdb lists it. This chain's CDR3 is CASSQAGVRNEKFC. The chain uses TRBV7-2 and TRBJ2-1; TRBD2, the D gene given by the table, was not confirmed from the DNA. The CDR3 length equals 14 residues, ends included. The V gene's germline CDR1 is SGHTA and CDR2 FQGNSA.

The chain carries TRBV9 and TRBJ1-1; D call uncertain. In germline, CDR1 is SGDLS, CDR2 YYNGEE. The CDR3 is 15 residues long. V was clipped by 4 bases and J by 2 bases, with 15 bases between them. The CDR3 nucleotides are TGTGCCAGCAGCAGCAGTGGGCGGGTCAACACTGAAGCTTTCTTT. Its protein is CASSSSGRVNTEAFF. Full variable domain (remainder filled in from reference TRBV9 and TRBJ1-1): DSGVTQTPKHLITATGQRVTLRCSPRSGDLSVYWYQQSLDQGLQFLIQYYNGEERAKGNILERFSAQQFPDLHSELNLSSLELGDSALYFCASSSSGRVNTEAFFGQGTRLTVV.

About this clonotype: The CDR3 does not end in the conserved phenylalanine or tryptophan, so this is likely a read error. The DNA is left out, because the CDR3 cannot be placed on it with certainty; the CDR3 is given as TCRdb lists it. The J gene is TRBJ2-1, the V gene TRBV5-5. The CDR3 has 11 residues if both end residues are counted. Germline CDR1 reads SGHKS; CDR2 reads YYEKEE (reference sequence). CDR3 loop: CSSTWGNEQLL.

V is TRBV20-1 and J is TRBJ1-2, with 12 bases aligning to TRBD1. This CDR3 is 14 amino acids long. Germline values: CDR1 DFQATT, CDR2 SNEGSKA (reference sequence). The junction had 7 bases not matched to a gene; V was cut back by 6 bases and J by 5 bases. This CDR3 reads CSAIPGQGAYGYTF. CDR3 nucleotide sequence: TGCAGTGCGATCCCGGGACAGGGGGCGTATGGCTACACCTTC.

This chain uses TRBV12-3 or TRBV12-4 with TRBJ2-1; D unresolved. The V and J ends lost 6 bases and 15 bases respectively, with 42 bases between them. CDR3 length: 20 residues. In DNA form, the CDR3 reads TGTGCCAGCAGCTCCCTAAGCCTCCTTGGTGGAGAAAGGTCCTACAATGAGACGTTCTTC. Translating it yields CASSSLSLLGGERSYNETFF.

This clonotype has ten or more counts. The chain has TRBV7-2 and TRBJ2-2, with D maybe TRBD2 (6 bases). Trimming stripped 4 bases from V and 3 bases from J, with 12 bases between. The CDR3 length is 15 residues. CDR1 is SGHTA and CDR2 is FQGNSA in the germline V gene. This CDR3 is CASSSHRGYTGELFF. The DNA for the CDR3 is TGTGCCAGCAGCTCCCATCGGGGGTACACCGGGGAGCTGTTTTTT.

Worth noting for this clonotype: The final CDR3 position lacks the conserved phenylalanine or tryptophan, pointing to a likely read error. V gene TRBV7-6 combines with J gene TRBJ1-5; no clear D. Per the germline V gene, CDR1 is SGHVS and CDR2 is FNYEAQ. The CDR3 loop spans 15 amino acids. CDR3 nucleotides: TGTGCCAGCAGCACCGAAACATACAGCAATCAGACCCAGCATTTG. Protein sequence: CASSTETYSNQTQHL.

As concerns this clonotype: Because it lacks the conserved phenylalanine or tryptophan at the end, this CDR3 is likely a read error. No DNA is shown, since the ends of the CDR3 on it are uncertain; the CDR3 is the one TCRdb lists. This sequence joins TRBV4-1 and TRBJ1-2; TRBD1, the D gene given by the table, was not confirmed from the DNA. A total of 16 residues make up the CDR3, ends included. Germline CDR1 MGHRA, CDR2 YSYEKL. The CDR3 spells CDSSQGPREQHYGSTL.

In regard to this clonotype: Mismatch with germline at one junction end may stem from a read error. The J gene is TRBJ1-5, the V gene TRBV10-3; possibly TRBD1 for D (6 bases). The CDR3 runs 20 residues. Germline assignment: CDR1 ENHRY and CDR2 SYGVKD. In DNA form, the CDR3 reads TGTGCCATCAGTGCGTCGGAACAGGGTAGTGACGAGACTCGCACTCCGCCCCAGCGTTTT. Translation: CAISASEQGSDETRTPPQRF.

This clonotype was seen a handful of times. No conserved phenylalanine or tryptophan ends this CDR3, so it is likely a read error. This chain links TRBV11-2 with TRBJ2-6; D assignment may be TRBD1 or TRBD2 (6 bases each). The germline V gene encodes CDR1 SGHAT and CDR2 FQNNGV. Trimming shortened V by 0 bases and J by 2 bases, and 20 bases separated the two germline ends. The CDR3 runs to 20 residues. DNA of the CDR3: TGTGCCAGCAGCTTAGAAGCCTTTGGGGGGCCGTGGGCTGGGGCCAACGTCCTGACTTTA. This sequence encodes CASSLEAFGGPWAGANVLTL.

This clonotype was recorded once. Given the absence of the conserved phenylalanine or tryptophan at the CDR3 end, a read error is likely. The limits of the CDR3 on the DNA are not certain, so only TCRdb's listed CDR3 is given. This CDR3 is CARSLRVSKQSTEAVL. This chain links TRBV12-3 or TRBV12-4 with TRBJ1-1. The CDR3 spans 16 amino acids, including both terminal residues.

The V gene is TRBV7-3, the J gene TRBJ1-1, with 10 bases identical to TRBD1. The V gene end was trimmed by 4 bases and the J gene end by 3 bases; junction bases not matched to a gene: 2. CDR1 and CDR2 (germline): SGHTA, FQGTGA. The CDR3 loop spans 14 amino acids. CDR3 nucleotides: TGTGCCAGCAGCTGGGGGACAGGGGACACTGAAGCTTTCTTT. The encoded protein is CASSWGTGDTEAFF.